This T cell receptor beta chain came from a study of shared clonotypes between healthy human individuals (dated by TCRdb to 2018 to 2020). Background for the entire study: A few men and two women, aged 18 to 49 years, made up the cohort. To increase sequencing depth and limit assay-specific biases, different laboratories used diverse techniques to prepare libraries and sequence TCR repertoires. Leukapheresis yielded between about 0.9 and 8.9 billion PBMCs per donor. To estimate repertoire size and how much clonotypes are shared between individuals, the study performed deep sequencing of blood TCR repertoires from five healthy adults. Here is what the overall study found, with its caveats: Based on pairwise subsampling, the degree of clonotype sharing among donors was expected to be affected by sequencing depth. Sampling was limited to blood, and TCR repertoires in tissue likely differ from TCR repertoires in blood. The small number of donors limited the genetic and exposure-history diversity represented.

Worth noting for this clone: Its recognized antigen is unknown. This likely traces to a read error, being one base from a far larger clone. The same CDR3 can be traced to other DNA sequences in this sample.

Using the deep immunoSEQ assay, multiplex PCR amplified TCR CDR3 regions from genomic DNA. Extracted genomic DNA from each cell subset was distributed evenly across all wells of several immunoSEQ 96-well plates, and each plate was treated as a replicate. Each replicate PCR for unsorted PBMC received about 310 ng genomic DNA, equal to tens of thousands of T cell genomes. Genomic DNA from unsorted PBMC was sequenced over ten immunoSEQ deep assay plates. Purified libraries were measured with a Qubit 3.0 fluorometer, size-checked on a Bioanalyzer 2100, and measured again with the KAPA Library Quantification kit. Each immunoSEQ 96-well plate was sequenced on its own single-read 150-cycle Illumina NextSeq 550 flow cell. The study's processing was this. Because the immunoSEQ output held only junctional sequences and lacked quality scores, the filtering could not match the filtering applied to full-length reads. To assign V/J genes and CDR3, sequences were annotated using PyIR, a Python wrapper for IgBLAST v1.9, with IMGT germline references. Reads with weak V/J assignments (E-value above 1e-6), missing CDR3, stop codons, out-of-frame junctions, or ambiguous translated residues were removed. V3J clonotypes were defined as sequences sharing an identical inferred V gene, J gene, and CDR3 amino acid sequence. Percentage overlap between repertoires was computed as shared unique clonotypes divided by the size of the smaller repertoire. Repertoire richness was assessed with RTK rarefaction, the Chao1 estimator, and Recon v2.1 estimates of unobserved clonotypes. TCRdb retrieved this table from immuneACCESS and kept in-frame rearrangements only. Not all clones are present; in checked studies, unresolved V genes account for under half, and no reason is known for the remainder. V and J calls and clone size are as listed in that table; D and trimming were resolved from the DNA. This sample gives 450,000 to 500,000 clones in total; roughly 80% of them show up just once. The leading ten clones occupy roughly an eighth of the sample.

The donors were healthy, HIV-negative adults who had no recently reported acute infections or vaccinations. Every donor was a Caucasian adult residing in Nashville, Tennessee, USA. For unsorted samples, 80 million to 100 million PBMCs were counted, and genomic DNA was extracted using the QIAamp DNA Blood Mini kit. Blood was obtained by leukapheresis, after which PBMCs were separated by Ficoll-Histopaque density gradient centrifugation and cryopreserved in liquid nitrogen vapor phase. In the germline V gene, CDR1 corresponds to SGHTA and CDR2 to FQGNSA. CDR3 length: 13 amino acids, cysteine to phenylalanine. Only the CDR3 portion is preserved as DNA: 39 bases, with reading frame beginning at the first base. V loses 6 bases at its end and J loses 6 bases; junction bases beyond the gene matches: 5.

The chain uses TRBV7-2 and TRBJ1-1; 9 nucleotides in the junction match TRBD1. Material for sequencing was PBMCs. The TCR comes from a woman aged 40 to 50 in good health. Some clones in this sample may be carry-over from other donors' samples. In nucleotides, the sequence is TGTGCCAGCAGTACCTACAGGGGGCCTGAAGCTTTCTTT. This translates into CASSTYRGPEAFF.